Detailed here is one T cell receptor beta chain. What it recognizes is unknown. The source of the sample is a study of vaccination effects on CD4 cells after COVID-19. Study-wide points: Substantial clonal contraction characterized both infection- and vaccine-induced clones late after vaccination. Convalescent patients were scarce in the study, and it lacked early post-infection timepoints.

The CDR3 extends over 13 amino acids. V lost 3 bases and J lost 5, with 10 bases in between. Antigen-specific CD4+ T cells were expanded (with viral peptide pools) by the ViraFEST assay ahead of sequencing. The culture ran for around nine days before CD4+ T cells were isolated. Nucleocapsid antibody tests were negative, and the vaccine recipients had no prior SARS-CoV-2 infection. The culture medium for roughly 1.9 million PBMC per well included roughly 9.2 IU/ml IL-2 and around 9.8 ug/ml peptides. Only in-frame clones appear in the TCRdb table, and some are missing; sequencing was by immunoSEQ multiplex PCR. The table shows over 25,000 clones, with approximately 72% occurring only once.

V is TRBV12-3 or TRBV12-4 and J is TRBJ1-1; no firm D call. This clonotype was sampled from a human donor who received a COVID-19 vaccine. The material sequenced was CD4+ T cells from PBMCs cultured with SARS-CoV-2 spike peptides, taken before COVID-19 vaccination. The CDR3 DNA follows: TGTGCCAGCAGTTTCGGGGTTTCAACTGAAGCTTTCTTT. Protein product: CASSFGVSTEAFF.